This T cell receptor beta chain emerged from a study of monozygotic twins with inflammatory bowel disease. Points on this clonotype: The antigen is undetermined.

TCRalpha and TCRbeta cDNA was put through two nested PCRs of roughly 16 and 10 cycles. Following a re-call of the 5' RACE reads, TCRdb has one entry per CDR3 protein and lacks DNA. The sample has some 440,000 distinct CDR3 sequences; the top ten hold 2.4%. Study outcomes and limitations: Versus healthy twins, IBD patients showed fewer clonotypes shared with others, especially with disease activity. It was observed that concordant and discordant twins did not differ in repertoire similarity, possibly given limited power. No one strong IBD-associated signal or clonotype was supported.

The CDR3 runs 14 residues. Germline V CDR1 and CDR2: KGHDR, SFDVKD. What was sequenced was blood. The chain recombines TRBV24-1 with TRBJ1-5; there is no DNA to check the TCRdb D call of TRBD1. The clonotype was recovered from a human donor with ulcerative colitis or Crohn's disease, or a healthy co-twin of an affected twin (not recorded which). The CDR3 loop is CATSDSGTLGPQHF.